These 2 T cell receptor beta chains came from one sample sequenced in a study of Graves' ophthalmopathy and Graves' hyperthyroidism. Amplification targeted the TCR beta CDR3 regions, with RNA transcripts as the source material. RT-PCR was first run with HTBI primers, then multiplex PCR in a second round. TCRdb called the multiplex PCR reads again in MiXCR, with one record for every CDR3 protein. Here the sample spans 150,000 to 200,000 distinct CDR3 sequences, just under 40% being singletons. Sequenced input: peripheral blood. The receptors were sampled from a young man with Graves' ophthalmopathy.

This clonotype has a handful of counts. This chain links TRBV6-1 with TRBJ1-1; D unresolved. This CDR3 is built from 12 residues. CDR1 is MNHNS, CDR2 SASEGT, per germline. Between the trimmed V and J ends, which lost 7 bases and 7 bases, there was a span of 13 bases. CDR3 nucleotides: TGTGCCAGCACTAAGGTATGGGATGAAGCTTTCTTT. Encoded protein: CASTKVWDEAFF.

This clonotype was picked up many times. The chain employs TRBV25-1 and TRBJ2-7, with 8 bases matching TRBD2. The CDR3 consists of 13 residues. V shed 10 bases and J 4 bases; nucleotides not matched to a gene: 9. The germline CDR1 and CDR2 sequences are MGHDK and SYGVNS. CDR3 loop: CATSLAGSYEQYF. CDR3 nucleotide sequence: TGTGCCACCAGCTTAGCGGGGAGTTACGAGCAGTACTTC.